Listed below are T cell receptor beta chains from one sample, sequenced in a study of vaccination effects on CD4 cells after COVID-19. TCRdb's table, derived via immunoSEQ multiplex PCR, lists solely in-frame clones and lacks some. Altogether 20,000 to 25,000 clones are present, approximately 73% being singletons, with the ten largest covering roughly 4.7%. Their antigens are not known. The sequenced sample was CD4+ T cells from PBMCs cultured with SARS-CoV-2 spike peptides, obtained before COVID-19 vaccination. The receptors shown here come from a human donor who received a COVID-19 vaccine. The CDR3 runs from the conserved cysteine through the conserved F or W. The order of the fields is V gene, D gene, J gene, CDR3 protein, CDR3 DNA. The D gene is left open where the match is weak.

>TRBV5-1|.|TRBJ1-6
CASSLAGGVNSPLHF
TGCGCCAGCAGCTTGGCCGGGGGGGTCAATTCACCCCTCCACTTT
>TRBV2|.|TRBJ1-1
CASSAVDRNTEAFF
TGTGCCAGCAGTGCAGTGGACAGGAACACTGAAGCTTTCTTT
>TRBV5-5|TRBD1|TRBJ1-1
CASSLWAGGDPSTEAFF
TGTGCCAGCAGCTTGTGGGCAGGGGGGGACCCGAGCACTGAAGCTTTCTTT
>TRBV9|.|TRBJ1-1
CASSVVPNTEAFF
TGTGCCAGCAGCGTAGTCCCGAACACTGAAGCTTTCTTT
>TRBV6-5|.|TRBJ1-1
CASIAGRGAFF
TGTGCCAGCATCGCGGGGCGAGGAGCTTTCTTT
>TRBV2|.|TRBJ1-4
CASRNATNEKLFF
TGTGCCAGCCGGAACGCAACTAATGAAAAACTGTTTTTT
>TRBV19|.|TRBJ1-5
CASSYQMSYSNQPQHF
TGTGCCAGTAGCTACCAGATGTCATATAGCAATCAGCCCCAGCATTTT
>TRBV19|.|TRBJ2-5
CASTQGRKETQYF
TGTGCCAGTACGCAGGGGAGAAAAGAGACCCAGTACTTC
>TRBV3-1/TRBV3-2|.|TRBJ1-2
CASSETFRVTGGYTF
TGTGCCAGCAGCGAAACCTTCAGGGTTACAGGTGGCTACACCTTC
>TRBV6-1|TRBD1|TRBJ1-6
CASSEGQGDNSPLHF
TGTGCCAGCAGCGAAGGACAGGGGGATAATTCACCCCTCCACTTT
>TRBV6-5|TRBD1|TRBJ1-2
CASKIGRQGAYGYTF
TGTGCCAGCAAAATCGGCCGACAGGGGGCATATGGCTACACCTTC
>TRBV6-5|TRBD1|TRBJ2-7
CASKNSKQGSYEQYF
TGTGCCAGCAAAAACTCTAAACAGGGGTCCTACGAGCAGTACTTC
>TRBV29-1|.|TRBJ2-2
CSARTGSTGELFF
TGCAGCGCGAGAACAGGATCCACCGGGGAGCTGTTTTTT
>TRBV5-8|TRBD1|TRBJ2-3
CASSLGGGVITDTQYF
TGTGCCAGCAGCTTAGGGGGCGGTGTCATCACAGATACGCAGTATTTT
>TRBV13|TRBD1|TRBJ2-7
CASSLRGGRGSSYEQYF
TGTGCCAGCAGCTTAAGAGGGGGCAGGGGAAGCTCCTACGAGCAGTACTTC
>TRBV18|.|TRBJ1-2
CASSPMQGTDGYTF
TGTGCCAGCTCACCGATGCAGGGAACGGATGGCTACACCTTC
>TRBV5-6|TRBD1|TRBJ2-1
CASSLGQGVREQFF
TGTGCCAGCAGCTTGGGACAGGGGGTCAGGGAGCAGTTCTTC
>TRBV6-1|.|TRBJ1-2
CASSERAYGYTF
TGTGCCAGCAGTGAAAGGGCCTATGGCTACACCTTC
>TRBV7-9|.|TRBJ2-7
CASSPRTLGEQYF
TGTGCCAGCAGCCCCCGGACCCTTGGGGAGCAGTACTTC